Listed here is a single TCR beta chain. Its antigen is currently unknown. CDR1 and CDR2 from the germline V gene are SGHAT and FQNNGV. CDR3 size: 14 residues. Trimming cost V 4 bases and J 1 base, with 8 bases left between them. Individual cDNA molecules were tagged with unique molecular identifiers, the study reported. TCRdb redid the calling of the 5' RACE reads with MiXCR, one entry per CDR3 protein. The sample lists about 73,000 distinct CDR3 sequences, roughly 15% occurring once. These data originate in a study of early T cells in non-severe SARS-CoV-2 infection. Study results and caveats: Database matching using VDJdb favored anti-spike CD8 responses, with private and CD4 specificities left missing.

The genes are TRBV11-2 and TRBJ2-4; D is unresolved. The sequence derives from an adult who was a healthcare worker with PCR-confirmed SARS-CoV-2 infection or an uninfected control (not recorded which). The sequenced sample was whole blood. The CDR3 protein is CASSSTLAKNIQYF. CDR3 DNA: TGTGCCAGCAGCTCAACCCTGGCCAAAAACATTCAGTACTTC.